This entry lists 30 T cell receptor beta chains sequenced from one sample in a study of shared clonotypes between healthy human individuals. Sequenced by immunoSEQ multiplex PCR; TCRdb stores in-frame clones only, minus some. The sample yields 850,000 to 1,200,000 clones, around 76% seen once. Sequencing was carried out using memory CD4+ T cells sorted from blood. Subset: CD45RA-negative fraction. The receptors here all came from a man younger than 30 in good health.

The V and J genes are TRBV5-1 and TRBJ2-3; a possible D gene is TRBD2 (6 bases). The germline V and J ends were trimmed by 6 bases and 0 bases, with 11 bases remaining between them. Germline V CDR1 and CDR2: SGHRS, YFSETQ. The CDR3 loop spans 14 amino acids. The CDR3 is CASTTGVSTDTQYF. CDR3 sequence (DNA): TGCGCCAGCACTACGGGAGTTAGCACAGATACGCAGTATTTT.

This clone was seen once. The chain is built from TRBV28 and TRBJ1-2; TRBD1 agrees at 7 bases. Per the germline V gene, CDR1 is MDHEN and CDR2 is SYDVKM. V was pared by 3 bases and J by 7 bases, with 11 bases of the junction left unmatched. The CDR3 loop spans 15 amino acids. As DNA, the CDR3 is TGTGCCAGCAGTTTTGGGGACAGACGTGGGGGTGGCTACACCTTC. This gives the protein CASSFGDRRGGGYTF.

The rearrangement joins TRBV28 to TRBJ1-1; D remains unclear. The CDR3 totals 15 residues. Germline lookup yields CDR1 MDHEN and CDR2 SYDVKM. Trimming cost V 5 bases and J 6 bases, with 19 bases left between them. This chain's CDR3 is CASSLNDIRLAEAFF. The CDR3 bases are TGTGCCAGCAGTCTAAACGACATCCGACTCGCTGAAGCTTTCTTT.

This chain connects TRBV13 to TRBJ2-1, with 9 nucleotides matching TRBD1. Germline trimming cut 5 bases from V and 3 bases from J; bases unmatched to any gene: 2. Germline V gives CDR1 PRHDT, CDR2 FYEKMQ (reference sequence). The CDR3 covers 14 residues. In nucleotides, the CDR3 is TGTGCCAGCAGCGTGGGACAGGGCTACAATGAGCAGTTCTTC. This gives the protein CASSVGQGYNEQFF.

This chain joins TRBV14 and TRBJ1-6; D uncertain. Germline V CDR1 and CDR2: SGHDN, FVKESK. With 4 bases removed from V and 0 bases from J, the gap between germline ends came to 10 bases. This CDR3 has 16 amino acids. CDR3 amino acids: CASSPSHSSYNSPLHF. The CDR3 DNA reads TGTGCCAGCAGCCCATCGCATAGCTCCTATAATTCACCCCTCCACTTT.

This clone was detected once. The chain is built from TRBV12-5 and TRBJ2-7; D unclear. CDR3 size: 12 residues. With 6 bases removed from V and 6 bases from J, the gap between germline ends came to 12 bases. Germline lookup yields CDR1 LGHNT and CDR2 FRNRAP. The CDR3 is CASGLSSLEQYF. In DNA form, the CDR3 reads TGTGCTAGTGGACTTTCCTCCCTCGAGCAGTACTTC.

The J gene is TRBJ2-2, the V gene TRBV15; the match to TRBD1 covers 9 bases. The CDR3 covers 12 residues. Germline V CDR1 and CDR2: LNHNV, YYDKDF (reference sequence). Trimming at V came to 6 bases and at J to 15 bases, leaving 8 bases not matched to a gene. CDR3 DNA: TGTGCCACCAGTCAGGGGGACAGGGTGATGTTTTTT. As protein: CATSQGDRVMFF.

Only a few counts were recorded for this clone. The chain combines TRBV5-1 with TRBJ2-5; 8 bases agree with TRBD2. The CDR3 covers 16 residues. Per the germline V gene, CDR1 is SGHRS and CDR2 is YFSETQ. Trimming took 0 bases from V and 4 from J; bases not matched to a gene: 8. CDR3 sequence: CASSLGPGGQGETQYF. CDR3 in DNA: TGCGCCAGCAGCTTGGGGCCGGGAGGGCAGGGAGAGACCCAGTACTTC.

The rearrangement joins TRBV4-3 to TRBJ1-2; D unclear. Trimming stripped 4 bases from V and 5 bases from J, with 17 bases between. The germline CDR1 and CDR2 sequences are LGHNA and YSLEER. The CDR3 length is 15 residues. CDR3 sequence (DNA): TGCGCCAGCAGCCCATCTCGGACGGTTACTTATGGCTACACCTTC. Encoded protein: CASSPSRTVTYGYTF.

CDR3 sequence: CASNREENTGELFF. As DNA, the CDR3 is TGTGCCAGCAACAGGGAGGAAAACACCGGGGAGCTGTTTTTT. V gene TRBV2 combines with J gene TRBJ2-2; D is perhaps TRBD1 or TRBD2 (6 bases each). The CDR3 has 14 residues. The germline CDR1 and CDR2 sequences are SNHLY and FYNNEI. V shed 7 bases and J shed 2 bases, with 11 bases lying between them.

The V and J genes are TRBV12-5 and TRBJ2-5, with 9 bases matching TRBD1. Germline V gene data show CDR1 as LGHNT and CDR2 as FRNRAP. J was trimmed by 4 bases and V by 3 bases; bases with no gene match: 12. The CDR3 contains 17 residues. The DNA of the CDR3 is TGTGCTAGTGGTTTCTCCGGGACAGGGCACGGTTCAGAGACCCAGTACTTC. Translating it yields CASGFSGTGHGSETQYF. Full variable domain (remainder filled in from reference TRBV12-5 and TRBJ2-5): DARVTQTPRHKVTEMGQEVTMRCQPILGHNTVFWYRQTMMQGLELLAYFRNRAPLDDSGMPKDRFSAEMPDATLATLKIQPSEPRDSAVYFCASGFSGTGHGSETQYFGPGTRLLVL.

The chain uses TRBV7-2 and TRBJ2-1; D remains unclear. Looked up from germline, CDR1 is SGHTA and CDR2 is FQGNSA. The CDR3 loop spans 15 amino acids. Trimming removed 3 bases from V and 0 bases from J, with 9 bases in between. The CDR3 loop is CASSLDPGSYNEQFF. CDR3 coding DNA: TGTGCCAGCAGCTTGGACCCCGGCTCCTACAATGAGCAGTTCTTC. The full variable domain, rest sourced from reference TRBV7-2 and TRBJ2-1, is GAGVSQSPSNKVTEKGKDVELRCDPISGHTALYWYRQSLGQGLEFLIYFQGNSAPDKSGLPSDRFSAERTGGSVSTLTIQRTQQEDSAVYLCASSLDPGSYNEQFFGPGTRLTVL.

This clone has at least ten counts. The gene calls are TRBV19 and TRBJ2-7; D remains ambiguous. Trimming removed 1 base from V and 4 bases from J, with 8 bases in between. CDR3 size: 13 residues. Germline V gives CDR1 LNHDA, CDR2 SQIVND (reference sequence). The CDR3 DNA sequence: TGTGCCAGTAGTATAGGACATAAATACGAGCAGTACTTC. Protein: CASSIGHKYEQYF.

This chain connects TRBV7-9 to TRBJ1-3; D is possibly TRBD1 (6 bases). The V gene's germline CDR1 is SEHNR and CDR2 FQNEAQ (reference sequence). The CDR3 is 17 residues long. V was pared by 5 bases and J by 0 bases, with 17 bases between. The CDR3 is CASSTEGGADSGNTIYF. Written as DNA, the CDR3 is TGTGCCAGCAGCACAGAGGGGGGGGCCGACTCTGGAAACACCATATATTTT.

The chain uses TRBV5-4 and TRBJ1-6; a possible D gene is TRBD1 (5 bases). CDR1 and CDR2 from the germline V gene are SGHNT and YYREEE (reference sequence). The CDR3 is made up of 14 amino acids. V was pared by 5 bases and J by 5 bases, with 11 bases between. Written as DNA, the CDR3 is TGTGCCAGCAGGGAGGGGTTCAATAATTCACCCCTCCACTTT. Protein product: CASREGFNNSPLHF. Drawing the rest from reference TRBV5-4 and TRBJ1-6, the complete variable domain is ETGVTQSPTHLIKTRGQQVTLRCSSQSGHNTVSWYQQALGQGPQFIFQYYREEENGRGNFPPRFSGLQFPNYSSELNVNALELDDSALYLCASREGFNNSPLHFGNGTRLTVT.

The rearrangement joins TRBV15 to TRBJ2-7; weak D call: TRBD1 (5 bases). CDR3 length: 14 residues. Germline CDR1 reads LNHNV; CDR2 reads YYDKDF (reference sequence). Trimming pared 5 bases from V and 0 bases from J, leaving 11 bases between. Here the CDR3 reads CATSQGRSSYEQYF. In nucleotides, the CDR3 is TGTGCCACCAGCCAGGGCCGAAGCTCCTACGAGCAGTACTTC.

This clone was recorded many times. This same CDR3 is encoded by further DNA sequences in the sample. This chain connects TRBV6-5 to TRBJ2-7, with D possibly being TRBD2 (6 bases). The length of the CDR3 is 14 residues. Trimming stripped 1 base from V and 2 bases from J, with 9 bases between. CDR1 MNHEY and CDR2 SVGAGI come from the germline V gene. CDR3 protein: CASSYLRGPYEQYF. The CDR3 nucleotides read TGTGCCAGCAGTTACTTGCGGGGCCCCTACGAGCAGTACTTC.

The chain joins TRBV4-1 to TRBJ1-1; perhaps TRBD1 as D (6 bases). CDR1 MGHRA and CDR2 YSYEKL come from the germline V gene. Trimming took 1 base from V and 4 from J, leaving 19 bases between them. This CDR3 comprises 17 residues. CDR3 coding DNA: TGCGCCAGCAGCCAAGGGACGACCCAGGGGACGGCCACTGAAGCTTTCTTT. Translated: CASSQGTTQGTATEAFF.

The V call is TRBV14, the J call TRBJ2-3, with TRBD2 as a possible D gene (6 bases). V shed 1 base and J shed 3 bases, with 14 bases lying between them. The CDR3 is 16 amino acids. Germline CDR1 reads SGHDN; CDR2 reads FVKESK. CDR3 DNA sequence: TGTGCCAGCAGCCAAGGGGGACTGGGGTTAACAGATACGCAGTATTTT. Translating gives CASSQGGLGLTDTQYF.

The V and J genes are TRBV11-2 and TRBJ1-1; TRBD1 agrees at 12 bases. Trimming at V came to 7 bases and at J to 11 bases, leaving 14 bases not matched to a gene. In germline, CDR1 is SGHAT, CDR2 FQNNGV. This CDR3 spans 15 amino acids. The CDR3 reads CASTITPGQGAQAFF. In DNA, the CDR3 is TGTGCCAGCACCATTACACCGGGACAGGGGGCCCAGGCTTTCTTT.

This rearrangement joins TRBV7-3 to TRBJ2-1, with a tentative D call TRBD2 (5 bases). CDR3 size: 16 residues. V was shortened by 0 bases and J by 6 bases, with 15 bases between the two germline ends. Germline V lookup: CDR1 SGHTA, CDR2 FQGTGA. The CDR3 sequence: CASSLTPGIVANEQFF. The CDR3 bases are TGTGCCAGCAGCTTAACCCCCGGGATAGTAGCCAATGAGCAGTTCTTC.

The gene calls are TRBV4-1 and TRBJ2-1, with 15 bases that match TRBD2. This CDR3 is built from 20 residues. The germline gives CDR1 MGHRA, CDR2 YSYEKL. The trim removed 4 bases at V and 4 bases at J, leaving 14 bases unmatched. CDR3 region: CASSPSPGLAGGRPYNEQFF. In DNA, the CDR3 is TGCGCCAGCAGCCCGAGTCCGGGACTAGCGGGGGGCCGCCCATACAATGAGCAGTTCTTC.

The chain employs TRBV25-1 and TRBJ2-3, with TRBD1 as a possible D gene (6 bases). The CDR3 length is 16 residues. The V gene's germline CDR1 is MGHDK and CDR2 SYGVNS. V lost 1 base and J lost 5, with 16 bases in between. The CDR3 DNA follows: TGTGCCAGCAGTGAATCTACAGGGCAGTCGGGAGATACGCAGTATTTT. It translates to CASSESTGQSGDTQYF. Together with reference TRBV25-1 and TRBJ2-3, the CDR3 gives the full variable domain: EADIYQTPRYLVIGTGKKITLECSQTMGHDKMYWYQQDPGMELHLIHYSYGVNSTEKGDLSSESTVSRIRTEHFPLTLESARPSHTSQYLCASSESTGQSGDTQYFGPGTRLTVL.

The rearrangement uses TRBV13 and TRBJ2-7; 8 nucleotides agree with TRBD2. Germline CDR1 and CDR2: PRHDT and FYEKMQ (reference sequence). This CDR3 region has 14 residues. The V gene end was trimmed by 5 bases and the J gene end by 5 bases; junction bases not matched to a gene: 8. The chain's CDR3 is CASSVSGMMDEQYF. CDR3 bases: TGTGCCAGCAGCGTTAGCGGGATGATGGACGAGCAGTACTTC.

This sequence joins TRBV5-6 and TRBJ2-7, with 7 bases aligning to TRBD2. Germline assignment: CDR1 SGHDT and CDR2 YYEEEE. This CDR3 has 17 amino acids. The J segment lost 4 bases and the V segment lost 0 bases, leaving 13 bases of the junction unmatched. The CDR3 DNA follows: TGTGCCAGCAGCTTGGAGACCCGACTAGCAATCGATTACGAGCAGTACTTC. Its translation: CASSLETRLAIDYEQYF.

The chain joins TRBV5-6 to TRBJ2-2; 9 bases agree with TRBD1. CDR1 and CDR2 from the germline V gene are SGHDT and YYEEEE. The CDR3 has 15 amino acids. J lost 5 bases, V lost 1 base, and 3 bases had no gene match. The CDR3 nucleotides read TGTGCCAGCAGCTTGTGGGACAGGGATACCGGGGAGCTGTTTTTT. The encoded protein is CASSLWDRDTGELFF.

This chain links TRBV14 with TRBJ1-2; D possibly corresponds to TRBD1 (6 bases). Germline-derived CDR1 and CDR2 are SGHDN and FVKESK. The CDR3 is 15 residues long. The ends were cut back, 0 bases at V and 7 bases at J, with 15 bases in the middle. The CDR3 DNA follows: TGTGCCAGCAGCCAAGAAGGTTGGGGGCCTGGTGGCTACACCTTC. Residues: CASSQEGWGPGGYTF.

For the CDR3, the DNA is TGTGCCAGTACCCCGGACAGGTTGGACACTGAAGCTTTCTTT. Translated, it gives CASTPDRLDTEAFF. V and J are TRBV19 and TRBJ1-1; TRBD1 aligns across 7 bases. Losses at the gene ends were 7 bases for V and 3 bases for J; bases not matched to a gene: 8. Germline V gives CDR1 LNHDA, CDR2 SQIVND (reference sequence). The CDR3 length is 14 residues.

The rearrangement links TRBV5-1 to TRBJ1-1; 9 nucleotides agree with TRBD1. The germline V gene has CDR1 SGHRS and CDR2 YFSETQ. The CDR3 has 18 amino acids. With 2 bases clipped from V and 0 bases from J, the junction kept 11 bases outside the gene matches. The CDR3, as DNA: TGCGCCAGCAGCTTACGGACCGGGACAGGGAGCATGAACACTGAAGCTTTCTTT. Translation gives CASSLRTGTGSMNTEAFF.

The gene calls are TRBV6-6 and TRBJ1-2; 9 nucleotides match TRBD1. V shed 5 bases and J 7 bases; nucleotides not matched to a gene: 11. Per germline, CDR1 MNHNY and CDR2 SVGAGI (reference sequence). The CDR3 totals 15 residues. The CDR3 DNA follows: TGTGCCAGCAGTGCCTCACAGGGGGCGGCCTTTGGCTACACCTTC. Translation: CASSASQGAAFGYTF.